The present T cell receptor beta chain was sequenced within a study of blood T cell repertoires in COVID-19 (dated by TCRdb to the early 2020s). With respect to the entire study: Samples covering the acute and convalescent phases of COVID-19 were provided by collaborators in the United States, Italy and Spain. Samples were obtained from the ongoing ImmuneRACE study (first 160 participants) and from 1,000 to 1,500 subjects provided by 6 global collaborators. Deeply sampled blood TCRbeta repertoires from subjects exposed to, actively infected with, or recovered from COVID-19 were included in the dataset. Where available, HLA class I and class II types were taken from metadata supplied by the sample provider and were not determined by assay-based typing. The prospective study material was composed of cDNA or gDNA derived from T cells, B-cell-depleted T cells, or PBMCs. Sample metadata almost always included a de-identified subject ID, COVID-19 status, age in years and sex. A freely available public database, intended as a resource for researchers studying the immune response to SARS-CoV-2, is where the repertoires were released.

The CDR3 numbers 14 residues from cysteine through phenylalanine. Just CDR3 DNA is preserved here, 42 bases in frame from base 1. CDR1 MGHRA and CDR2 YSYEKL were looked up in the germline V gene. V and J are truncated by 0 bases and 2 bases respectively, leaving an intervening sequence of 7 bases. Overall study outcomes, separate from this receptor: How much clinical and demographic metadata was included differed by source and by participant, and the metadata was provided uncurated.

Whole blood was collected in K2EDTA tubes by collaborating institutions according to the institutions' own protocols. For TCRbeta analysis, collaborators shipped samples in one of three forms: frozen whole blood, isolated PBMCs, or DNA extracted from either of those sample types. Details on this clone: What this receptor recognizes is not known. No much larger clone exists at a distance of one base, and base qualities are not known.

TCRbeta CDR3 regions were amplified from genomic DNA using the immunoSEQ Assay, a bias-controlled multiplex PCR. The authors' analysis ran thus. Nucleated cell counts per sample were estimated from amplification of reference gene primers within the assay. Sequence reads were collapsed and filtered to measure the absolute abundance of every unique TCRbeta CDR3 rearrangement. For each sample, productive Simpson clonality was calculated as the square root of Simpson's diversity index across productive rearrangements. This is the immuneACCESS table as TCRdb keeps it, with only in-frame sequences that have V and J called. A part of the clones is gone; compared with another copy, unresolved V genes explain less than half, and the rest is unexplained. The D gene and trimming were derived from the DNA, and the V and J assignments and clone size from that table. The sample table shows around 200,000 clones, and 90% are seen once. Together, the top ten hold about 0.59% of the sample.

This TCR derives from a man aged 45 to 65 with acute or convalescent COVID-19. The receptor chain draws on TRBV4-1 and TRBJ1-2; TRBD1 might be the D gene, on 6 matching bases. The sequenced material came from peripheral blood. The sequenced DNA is TGCGCCAGCAGCCAAGACAGGGGAAACTATGGCTACACCTTC. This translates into CASSQDRGNYGYTF.